This is a list of T cell receptor beta chains from one sample in a study of monozygotic twins with inflammatory bowel disease. TCRdb reworked the 5' RACE reads into one entry per CDR3 protein, no DNA. The sample table sets out 150,000 to 200,000 distinct CDR3 sequences. The sample taken for sequencing was blood. The receptors here all came from a human donor with ulcerative colitis or Crohn's disease, or a healthy co-twin of an affected twin (not recorded which). The CDR3 runs from the conserved cysteine through the conserved F or W. Fields, in order: CDR3 length, J gene, V gene, CDR3 protein.

len: 14
j_gene: TRBJ1-5
v_gene: TRBV3-1
CDR3aa: CASSRGTSNQPQHF

len: 16
j_gene: TRBJ2-5
v_gene: TRBV27
CDR3aa: CASSSGTRGGQETQYF

len: 11
j_gene: TRBJ2-2
v_gene: TRBV7-6
CDR3aa: CASGGTGELFF

len: 16
j_gene: TRBJ1-3
v_gene: TRBV18
CDR3aa: CASSPPGRNSGNTIYF

len: 15
j_gene: TRBJ1-6
v_gene: TRBV6-5
CDR3aa: CASSYSLQLDSPLHF

len: 14
j_gene: TRBJ2-4
v_gene: TRBV5-1
CDR3aa: CASSLGWERDIQYF

len: 23
j_gene: TRBJ2-1
v_gene: TRBV4-2
CDR3aa: CASSHPTGGVPASKKAWYNEQFF

len: 14
j_gene: TRBJ2-3
v_gene: TRBV29-1
CDR3aa: CSAVVGGVGDTQYF

len: 12
j_gene: TRBJ2-2
v_gene: TRBV27
CDR3aa: CASSLVTGELFF

len: 14
j_gene: TRBJ2-1
v_gene: TRBV24-1
CDR3aa: CATTGSPPLDEQFF

len: 16
j_gene: TRBJ1-2
v_gene: TRBV4-2
CDR3aa: CASSQEMNDANYGYTF

len: 13
j_gene: TRBJ1-5
v_gene: TRBV29-1
CDR3aa: CSVVYGDNWTQHF

len: 15
j_gene: TRBJ2-1
v_gene: TRBV27
CDR3aa: CATLPTGPVYNEQFF

len: 16
j_gene: TRBJ1-3
v_gene: TRBV6-5
CDR3aa: CASSYSPGGTGNTIYF

len: 15
j_gene: TRBJ2-1
v_gene: TRBV6-5
CDR3aa: CASSPGFFSNNEQFF

len: 14
j_gene: TRBJ1-2
v_gene: TRBV12-3/TRBV12-4
CDR3aa: CASSERGTLSGYTF

len: 14
j_gene: TRBJ2-3
v_gene: TRBV7-3
CDR3aa: CASSFQGGTDTQYF

len: 17
j_gene: TRBJ2-4
v_gene: TRBV24-1
CDR3aa: CATSEGTGGPAKNIQYF

len: 19
j_gene: TRBJ2-6
v_gene: TRBV4-1
CDR3aa: CASSLAPGGPHSGANVLTF

len: 14
j_gene: TRBJ1-2
v_gene: TRBV29-1
CDR3aa: CSAGRGPNGGGYTF

len: 12
j_gene: TRBJ2-1
v_gene: TRBV24-1
CDR3aa: CATSDWSSEQFF

len: 13
j_gene: TRBJ1-1
v_gene: TRBV5-1
CDR3aa: CASSLFDHTEAFF

len: 14
j_gene: TRBJ1-2
v_gene: TRBV24-1
CDR3aa: CATSDLNRRYGYTF

len: 17
j_gene: TRBJ2-2
v_gene: TRBV19
CDR3aa: CASSIGPGTGSTGELFF

len: 14
j_gene: TRBJ2-7
v_gene: TRBV4-1
CDR3aa: CAGSQDLGSDEQYF

len: 16
j_gene: TRBJ2-2
v_gene: TRBV30
CDR3aa: CAWLGLAGRDTGELFF

len: 14
j_gene: TRBJ2-4
v_gene: TRBV4-3
CDR3aa: CASRPGQGSYIQYF

len: 13
j_gene: TRBJ2-5
v_gene: TRBV18
CDR3aa: CASSPVPGKTQYF

len: 14
j_gene: TRBJ2-5
v_gene: TRBV5-1
CDR3aa: CASSWVSTKETQYF

len: 17
j_gene: TRBJ2-7
v_gene: TRBV3-1
CDR3aa: CASSQDRYGTTSYEQYF

len: 14
j_gene: TRBJ1-1
v_gene: TRBV5-6
CDR3aa: CASSYRDRAAEAFF

len: 11
j_gene: TRBJ2-1
v_gene: TRBV24-1
CDR3aa: CATGTEFEQFF

len: 13
j_gene: TRBJ1-5
v_gene: TRBV29-1
CDR3aa: CSVSAGVDQPQHF

len: 11
j_gene: TRBJ1-1
v_gene: TRBV20-1
CDR3aa: CSAPGQGEAFF

len: 14
j_gene: TRBJ1-5
v_gene: TRBV6-1
CDR3aa: CASTPGQGGQPQHF

len: 17
j_gene: TRBJ2-3
v_gene: TRBV2
CDR3aa: CASSERRGSGRADTQYF

len: 19
j_gene: TRBJ2-3
v_gene: TRBV4-1
CDR3aa: CASSQDTSTFRGTTDTQYF